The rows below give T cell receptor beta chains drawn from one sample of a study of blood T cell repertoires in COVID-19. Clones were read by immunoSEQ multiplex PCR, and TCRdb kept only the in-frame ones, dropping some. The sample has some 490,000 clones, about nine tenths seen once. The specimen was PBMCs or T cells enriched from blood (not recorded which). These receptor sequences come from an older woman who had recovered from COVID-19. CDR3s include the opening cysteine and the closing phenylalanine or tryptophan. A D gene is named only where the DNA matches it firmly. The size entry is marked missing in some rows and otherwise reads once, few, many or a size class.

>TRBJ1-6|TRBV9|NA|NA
TGTGCCAGCAAGCCGAGCTCCTATAATTCACCCCTCCACTTT
CASKPSSYNSPLHF
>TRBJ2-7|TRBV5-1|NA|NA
TGCGCCAGCAGCTCGGGGGACAGCTACGAGCAGTACTTC
CASSSGDSYEQYF
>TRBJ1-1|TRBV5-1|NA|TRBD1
TGCGCCAGCAGCTCAAGTCAGGGGGAAGGTGAAGCTTTCTTT
CASSSSQGEGEAFF
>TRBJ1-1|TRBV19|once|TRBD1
TGTGCCAGTAGTATACGGACAGGGTGGAACACTGAAGCTTTCTTT
CASSIRTGWNTEAFF
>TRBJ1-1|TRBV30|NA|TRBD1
TGTGCCACCTGGACAGGGAACACTGAAGCTTTCTTT
CATWTGNTEAFF
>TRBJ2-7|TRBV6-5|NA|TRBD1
TGTGCCAGCCTCCCAAAGGGACAGGGAATCAACGAGCAGTACTTC
CASLPKGQGINEQYF
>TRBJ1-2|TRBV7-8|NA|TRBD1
TGTGCCAGCAGCCCCATTGACAGGGGCGGGTATGGCTACACCTTC
CASSPIDRGGYGYTF
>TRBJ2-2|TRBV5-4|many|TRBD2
TGTGCCAGCAGCTTGGGACTAGCGGGGGGGAACACCGGGGAGCTGTTTTTT
CASSLGLAGGNTGELFF
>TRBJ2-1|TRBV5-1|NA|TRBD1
TGCGCCAGCAGCTTGGAACAGGGGGCTGAGCAGTTCTTC
CASSLEQGAEQFF
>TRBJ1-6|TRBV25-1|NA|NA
TGTGCCAGCAGCGACCCCGGGGTCGGTTCACCCCTCCACTTT
CASSDPGVGSPLHF
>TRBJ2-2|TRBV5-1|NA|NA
TGCGCCAGCAGCTTGGCTCAGGGGCTTAAAACCGGGGAGCTGTTTTTT
CASSLAQGLKTGELFF